What follows describes a single T cell receptor (beta chain). No antigen is known for it. This specimen includes other DNA sequences encoding the same CDR3. The germline gives CDR1 SQVTM, CDR2 ANQGSEA. CDR3 length: 14 residues. Trimming took 6 bases from V and 5 from J; bases not matched to a gene: 5. The sample belongs to a study of cytomegalovirus exposure and HLA in healthy donors. It was with 60 Vbeta and 13 Jbeta primers that the PCR ran. Sequenced by immunoSEQ multiplex PCR; TCRdb stores in-frame clones only, minus some. The sample has some 55,000 clones; the top ten hold roughly 12%. Study-level points and caveats: A later analysis linked 15,000 to 20,000 TCR beta sequences to HLA alleles at 0.05 false discovery rate.

Material: PBMCs. The chain recombines TRBV29-1 with TRBJ2-7; 15 bases agree with TRBD2. This clonotype was obtained from a man younger than 30 in good health and CMV-seropositive. The CDR3 nucleotides read TGCAGCGTAGGGGGACTAGCGGGAGGACACGAGCAGTACTTC. Its protein product is CSVGGLAGGHEQYF.